This TCR beta chain was captured by sequencing in a study of T cell responses to AZD1222 COVID-19 vaccine. General observations from the study: At baseline, just a handful of AZD1222 recipients tested seropositive.

The data were produced by immunoSEQ multiplex PCR, yet TCRdb's version contains in-frame clones alone and is incomplete. Here the sample spans roughly 100,000 clones, 84% being singletons. CDR3 length: 15 amino acids. Germline V gene sequence: CDR1 MNHEY, CDR2 SVGAGI. With V trimmed by 6 bases and J by 1 base, 8 bases remained unmatched. The table lists this clone with a count of one. Its antigen is not identified. The material sequenced was peripheral blood, taken on day 0 of AZD1222 vaccination. The sequence came from an adult in good health. The genes are TRBV6-5 and TRBJ1-1; 7 positions match TRBD1. The CDR3 bases are TGTGCCAGCAGGAACACCGGGACAGAGAACACTGAAGCTTTCTTT. Translating gives CASRNTGTENTEAFF.